This TCR beta chain originates from a study of cytomegalovirus exposure and HLA in healthy donors. PCR used 60 Vbeta primers and 13 Jbeta primers. In the authors' methods: An analysis that came later counted 80 million or so unique TCR beta chains, approximately 10 million shared. Profiled with immunoSEQ multiplex PCR; TCRdb holds only in-frame clones, not every one. Clonal size and the V and J genes are those of that table, whereas D and trimming came from the DNA. The sample includes more than 95,000 clones, around 82% of them seen just once. The study, taken as a whole, reports: Earlier analysis yielded a pattern in which most TCR beta V segments were productive about 87% or about 30% of the time. V- and J-gene trimming of TCR beta was linked (in a later analysis) to a missense DCLRE1C variant.

Concerning this clone: The target antigen is unknown.

The V gene lost 5 bases and the J gene lost 1 base, with 9 bases spanning the gap. CDR1 MNHEY and CDR2 SMNVEV come from the germline V gene (reference sequence). The CDR3 contains 14 residues. The chain joins TRBV27 to TRBJ1-5; possibly TRBD1 for D (6 bases). The sequence derives from a woman between 35 and 50 years old in good health and CMV-seronegative. The source material was PBMCs. CDR3 bases: TGTGCCAGCAGTCCGGACAGAAGCAATCAGCCCCAGCATTTT. Translating gives CASSPDRSNQPQHF.